The entry below gives a single T cell receptor (beta chain) sequence along with its context. The antigen remains unidentified. The table came from immunoSEQ multiplex PCR; TCRdb's copy has only in-frame clones and leaves some out. The sample consists of 53,000 or so clones, 60% to 80% of them appearing once. CDR3 length: 14 residues. Per germline, CDR1 MNHEY and CDR2 SVGAGI. The V end was cut by 2 bases, the J end by 0 bases, with 8 bases between. This specimen comes from a study of OX40 agonist ivuxolimab in advanced cancers. Study-wide points: There were, on average, more expanded clones in CD8+ T cells than in CD4+. At 0.1 to 3.0 mg/kg, clonal expansion of CD4+ and CD8+ blood T cells had occurred by week 6.

The sample consisted of CD4+ or CD8+ T cells sorted from blood, taken in a trial of the OX40 agonist ivuxolimab. The V and J genes are TRBV6-5 and TRBJ2-7, with D maybe TRBD2 (5 bases). This receptor was obtained from an adult with an advanced solid tumor such as melanoma, head and neck, liver or kidney cancer. The CDR3 protein is CASSYIGSSYEQYF. The CDR3 coding sequence is TGTGCCAGCAGTTACATAGGGAGCTCCTACGAGCAGTACTTC.